These T cell receptor beta chains were read from a single sample in a study of metastatic and nonmetastatic thyroid tumors. TCRdb re-called clones from the PCR reads using MiXCR. The sample has some 41,000 clones; 3% to 3.5% are singletons. Material: blood. Receptors originate from a female donor with papillary thyroid cancer or a benign thyroid nodule (not recorded which). Some clones in this sample may be carry-over from other donors' samples. CDR3s include the opening cysteine and the closing phenylalanine or tryptophan. D genes are given only for firm matches. Where a row states a size, it is once, few, many or the class of an expanded clone; other rows omit it.

v_gene	d_gene	abundance	j_gene	CDR3nt	CDR3aa
TRBV7-2	-	many	TRBJ1-2	TGTGCCAGCAGCCCGGGGGCGATTTACTATGGCTACACCTTC	CASSPGAIYYGYTF
TRBV6-5	-	many	TRBJ2-5	TGTGCCAGCAGTTTCTCGACAGTTTCCCTGGGAGAGACCCAGTACTTC	CASSFSTVSLGETQYF
TRBV12-3/TRBV12-4	-	few	TRBJ2-3	TGCGCCAGCAGTTTTGTGTCCGTTGGTGGTAGCACAGATACGCAGTATTTT	CASSFVSVGGSTDTQYF
TRBV6-2/TRBV6-3	-	few	TRBJ2-5	TGTGCCAGCAGTCCCCTGGAGGGGGCGGGAGAGACCCAGTACTTC	CASSPLEGAGETQYF
TRBV9	-	many	TRBJ1-4	TGTGCCAGCAGCCCGGGGGGGGGCGGTGAAAAACTGTTTTTT	CASSPGGGGEKLFF
TRBV20-1	TRBD2	-	TRBJ2-2	TGCAGTGCTTCCCGTGGGGGAGGGGAAAACACCGGGGAGCTGTTTTTT	CSASRGGGENTGELFF
TRBV24-1	-	few	TRBJ2-1	TGTGCCACCAGTGGTCAGGGCAATGAGCAGTTCTTC	CATSGQGNEQFF
TRBV30	-	-	TRBJ1-1	TGTGCCTGGAGTGGGGGCAGGGATCCAGGAGAAGCCTTCTTT	CAWSGGRDPGEAFF
TRBV5-1	TRBD2	few	TRBJ2-5	TGCGCCAGCAGCTGGGGGCTAGCGGGGGGACAAGAGACCCAGTACTTC	CASSWGLAGGQETQYF
TRBV5-4	-	many	TRBJ2-4	TGTGCCAGCAGCCGGGTCGGGGCGACCAAAAACATTCAGTACTTC	CASSRVGATKNIQYF
TRBV6-2/TRBV6-3	TRBD2	many	TRBJ2-1	TGTGCCAGCAGTTTTAGCGGGGGGTACAATGAGCAGTTCTTC	CASSFSGGYNEQFF
TRBV2	-	-	TRBJ2-3	TGTGCCAGCAGTCCGCAGGGGATCGGCACAGATACGCAGTATTTT	CASSPQGIGTDTQYF
TRBV19	-	many	TRBJ2-7	TGTGCCAGTAGTCACGTGACAAACAACTACGAGCAGTACTTC	CASSHVTNNYEQYF
TRBV7-9	-	few	TRBJ1-3	TGTGCCAGCAGCCGTCCTGGAGCGGCCTCTGGAAACACCATATATTTT	CASSRPGAASGNTIYF
TRBV3-1	TRBD1	many	TRBJ1-3	TGTGCCAGCAGCCAAGGGACAGGCTACTCTGGAAACACCATATATTTT	CASSQGTGYSGNTIYF
TRBV6-1	-	few	TRBJ2-1	TGTGCCAGCAGGGTGGGGACCGTCAATGAGCAGTTCTTC	CASRVGTVNEQFF
TRBV19	-	-	TRBJ2-3	TGTGCCAGTAGTCCCCGCGGCGCAGATACGCAGTATTTT	CASSPRGADTQYF
TRBV6-2/TRBV6-3	TRBD1	few	TRBJ1-6	TGTGCCAGCAATACCGGGACAGGGTCTTCACCCCTCCACTTT	CASNTGTGSSPLHF
TRBV2	-	-	TRBJ2-3	TGTGCCAGCAGTTCGAACACGGATACGCAGTATTTT	CASSSNTDTQYF
TRBV2	-	many	TRBJ2-3	TGTGCCAGCTCCTCAAGGGGGGGCACAGATACGCAGTATTTT	CASSSRGGTDTQYF
TRBV19	TRBD2	-	TRBJ2-2	TGTTCCAGTAGGACCCTCGGGACCGCGGGAGTGAACACCGGGGAGCTGTTTTTT	CSSRTLGTAGVNTGELFF
TRBV10-3	-	many	TRBJ1-3	TGTGCCATCAGCCCGAAAGGGAACACCATATATTTT	CAISPKGNTIYF
TRBV9	-	few	TRBJ2-3	TGTGCCAGCAGCGTATGGGGGTTGAGCACAGATACGCAGTATTTT	CASSVWGLSTDTQYF
TRBV12-3/TRBV12-4	-	few	TRBJ2-1	TGTGCCAGTAGTTTGCTAGCAGCTAATGAGCTGTTCTTC	CASSLLAANELFF
TRBV12-3/TRBV12-4	-	few	TRBJ1-6	TGTGCCAGCAGTTTCGGGAATTCACCCCTCCACTTT	CASSFGNSPLHF
TRBV27	TRBD2	few	TRBJ2-3	TGTGCCAGCAGTCGACCCCCCGGCGGGAGGCTGGATACGCAGTATTTT	CASSRPPGGRLDTQYF
TRBV6-5	-	few	TRBJ2-5	TGTGCCAGCAGTTACTCTCAGATGACGGTCATACAAGAGACCCAGTACTTC	CASSYSQMTVIQETQYF
TRBV30	TRBD1	once	TRBJ1-6	TGTGCCTGGCTCGGGACAGGGATTAATTCACCCCTCCACTTT	CAWLGTGINSPLHF
TRBV6-5	-	many	TRBJ1-1	TGTGCCAGCAGTTACTTTACAGGAACGAACACTGAAGCTTTCTTT	CASSYFTGTNTEAFF
TRBV5-6	-	-	TRBJ2-7	TGTGACAGCAGCTTGACAGGCGGCTCCTACGAGCAGTACTTC	CDSSLTGGSYEQYF
TRBV27	-	few	TRBJ2-7	TGTGCCAGCATTTTATCCCGGACAGCCGGGGGCGAGCAGTACTTC	CASILSRTAGGEQYF
TRBV6-1	TRBD1	few	TRBJ2-3	TGTGCCAGCACCGAGACAGGGGCGTCGGTAGATACGCAGTATTTT	CASTETGASVDTQYF
TRBV4-1	-	many	TRBJ2-5	TGCGCCAGCAGCAGGGGACTTAGGGAAGAGACCCAGTACTTC	CASSRGLREETQYF
TRBV24-1	-	-	TRBJ2-3	TGTGCCACCAGCCAGGGCTTGCAATCAGATACGCAGTATTTT	CATSQGLQSDTQYF
TRBV6-1	-	few	TRBJ2-1	TGTGCCAGCAGTTTGTGGGGAAATAACAATGAGCAGTTCTTC	CASSLWGNNNEQFF
TRBV2	-	many	TRBJ2-7	TGTGCCAGCAGTGGGGCAGCCAGCTCCTACGAGCAGTACTTC	CASSGAASSYEQYF
TRBV3-1	-	-	TRBJ2-5	TGCGCCAGCAGCCAAGTTCGAACCAATGAGCAGTACTTC	CASSQVRTNEQYF
TRBV6-1	TRBD1	-	TRBJ1-4	TGTGCCAGCAGTGGACAGGGGGGAAATGAAAAACTGTTTTTT	CASSGQGGNEKLFF
TRBV27	TRBD1	many	TRBJ1-2	TGTGCCAGCACCTCAGGGGGCAGTCGTGGCTACACCTTC	CASTSGGSRGYTF
TRBV29-1	-	few	TRBJ1-2	TGCAGCGTTGTACAGGGACGGGGCTACACCTTC	CSVVQGRGYTF
TRBV20-1	-	-	TRBJ1-1	TGCAGTGCTAGAAGTACAGGGAACACTGAAGCTTTCTTT	CSARSTGNTEAFF
TRBV3-1	-	many	TRBJ2-2	TGTGCCAGCAGCCATTCTGCAGGGGAGCTGTTTTTT	CASSHSAGELFF
TRBV28	-	many	TRBJ1-3	TGTGCCAGCAGTTCCGGGGGGTCTGGAAACACCATATATTTT	CASSSGGSGNTIYF
TRBV27	TRBD1	-	TRBJ2-5	TGTGCCAGCAGTAAGACAGGGGGAGGTGGGACCCAGTACTTC	CASSKTGGGGTQYF
TRBV18	-	-	TRBJ2-7	TGTGCCCGCTCTCGGGAAGGGGGTGCTGTTTACGAGCAGTACTTC	CARSREGGAVYEQYF
TRBV7-2	TRBD1	many	TRBJ2-7	TGTGCCAGCAGCCGAGACAGGGCCTACGAGCAGTACTTC	CASSRDRAYEQYF
TRBV6-1	TRBD1	few	TRBJ1-5	TGTGCCAGCATTGAAGGGGGCCACGGCACTCAGCCCCAGCATTTT	CASIEGGHGTQPQHF
TRBV20-1	-	many	TRBJ2-7	TGCAGTGCAAGGACCCACTCCTACGAGCAGTACTTC	CSARTHSYEQYF
TRBV19	-	few	TRBJ2-2	TGTGCCAGCCTGGGAGTCTCCCTCACCGGGGAGCTGGTTTTT	CASLGVSLTGELVF
TRBV2	-	few	TRBJ2-3	TGTGCCAGCAGTGGGAGGGACTCCTACACAGATACGCAGTATTTT	CASSGRDSYTDTQYF
TRBV20-1	-	few	TRBJ2-7	TGCAGTGCCGAGGACAGCGCTTCCTACGAGCAGTACTTC	CSAEDSASYEQYF
TRBV20-1	TRBD1	-	TRBJ1-2	TGCAGTGCTAGAGATGTCGGACAGGGAGGCTACACCTTC	CSARDVGQGGYTF
TRBV27	-	many	TRBJ2-7	TGTGCCAGCCGGGGGGCGGGAAGTTTCTACGAGCAGTACTTC	CASRGAGSFYEQYF